This T cell receptor beta chain was obtained from a study of CD8 T cells in ankylosing spondylitis. CDR3 size: 11 residues. Looked up from germline, CDR1 is SGDLS and CDR2 is YYNGEE. V was shortened by 0 bases and J by 9 bases, with 4 bases between the two germline ends. This clonotype was detected many times. Its target is not known. 5'-RACE, quantitative and with molecular barcodes, yielded the TCR beta libraries. From the 5' RACE reads, TCRdb called clonotypes with MiXCR, one entry per CDR3 protein. The data show around 9,100 distinct CDR3 sequences, roughly 6.4% seen once. Overall study results and limits: Significant enrichment of disease-linked clones was reported in matched ankylosing spondylitis synovial fluid. Past studies reported some motif variants in reactive arthritis synovial fluid and blood.

The sequenced material came from blood, either unsorted or a sorted T cell fraction (not recorded which). This chain joins TRBV9 and TRBJ2-1; no firm D call. The clonotype originates from a female donor with ankylosing spondylitis or in good health (not recorded which). CDR3 sequence (DNA): TGTGCCAGCAGCGTAGGGCGTGAGCAGTTCTTC. Encoded protein: CASSVGREQFF.